A few counts support the clone carrying this TCR beta chain. Its antigen is currently unknown. Genomic DNA provided the template from which TCR beta VDJ and CDR3 profiles were obtained. TCRdb independently ran MiXCR on the reads; one entry per CDR3 protein. This sample has 200,000 to 250,000 distinct CDR3 sequences, with 65% found just once. This entry is derived from a study of CD8+CD57+ T cells in acquired aplastic anemia. Study overall: Recorded DNA amounts for sorted CD4+ and CD8+ cells had an average of approximately 3 ug.

CDR3 length equals 16 residues. Germline CDR1 is SEHNR and CDR2 is FQNEAQ (reference sequence). V dropped 5 bases and J dropped 0; count of bases not matched to a gene: 6. Study-level points and caveats: Simpson's diversity of CD8+ cells was not significantly different in patients compared with controls. The number of CD8+ CDR3 sequences shared by patients and controls was about 30.

Patients who underwent sequencing had shown CD8+CD57+ cell expansion by flow cytometry. Every patient presented with severe acquired aplastic anemia. Sequenced input: sorted CD4+, CD8+, or CD8+CD57+ T cells (not recorded which) from PBMCs. This TCR derives from a human donor with aplastic anemia. The V and J genes are TRBV7-9 and TRBJ2-2, with 7 bases fitting TRBD2. The CDR3 here is CASSRIAGSNTGELFF. The DNA of the CDR3 is TGTGCCAGCAGCCGTATAGCGGGTTCGAACACCGGGGAGCTGTTTTTT.